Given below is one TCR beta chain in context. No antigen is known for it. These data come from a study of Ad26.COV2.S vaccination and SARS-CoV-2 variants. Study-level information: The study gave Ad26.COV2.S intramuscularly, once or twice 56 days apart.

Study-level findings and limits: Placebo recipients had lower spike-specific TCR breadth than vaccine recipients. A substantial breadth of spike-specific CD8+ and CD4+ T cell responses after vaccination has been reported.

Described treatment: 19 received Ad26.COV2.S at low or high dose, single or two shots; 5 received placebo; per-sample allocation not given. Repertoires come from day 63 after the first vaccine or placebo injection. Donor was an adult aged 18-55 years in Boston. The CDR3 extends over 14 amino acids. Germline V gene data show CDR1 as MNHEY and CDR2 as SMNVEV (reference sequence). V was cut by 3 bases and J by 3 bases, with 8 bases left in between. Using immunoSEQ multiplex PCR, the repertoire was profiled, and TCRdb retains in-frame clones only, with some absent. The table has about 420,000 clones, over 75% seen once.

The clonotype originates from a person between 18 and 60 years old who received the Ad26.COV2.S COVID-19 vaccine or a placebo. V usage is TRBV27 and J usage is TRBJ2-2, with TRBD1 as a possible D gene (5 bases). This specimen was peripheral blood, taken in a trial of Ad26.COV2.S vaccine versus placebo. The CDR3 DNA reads TGTGCCAGCAGTTTGGCAGGGCACACCGGGGAGCTGTTTTTT. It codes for CASSLAGHTGELFF.